This note documents a single TCR beta chain sequence. The antigen remains undetermined. This entry is derived from a study of human T cells and chemical hapten exposure. Study in general: Patch tests containing 0.01% DPC, applied to the upper back, were read at 6 days. Findings and caveats of the study: Unchanged with DPC sensitization were TCRs above 1 in 1000 frequency. Having alopecia, the donors may differ immunologically from healthy people.

Time point noted: patch test 3, about 24 weeks after DPC sensitization. Indicated treatment: therapeutic diphenylcyclopropenone sensitization with weekly scalp DPC. Non-pregnant alopecia patients aged 18 to 70, suitable for DPC therapy. TCRdb used MiXCR to reprocess the RACE reads, holding one entry per CDR3 protein. The table lists tens of thousands of distinct CDR3 sequences, about an eighth of them singletons. The CDR3 consists of 12 residues. The V gene's germline CDR1 is SQVTM and CDR2 ANQGSEA. The V end lost 6 bases, the J end lost 3 bases, and 12 bases lay between the germline ends. The chain links TRBV29-1 to TRBJ2-7, with D perhaps given as TRBD1 or TRBD2 (6 bases each). Material: whole blood, obtained in connection with sensitization to the hapten diphenylcyclopropenone (DPC). This sequence was found in a woman in her forties or fifties with alopecia areata. Some clones in this sample may be carry-over from other donors' samples. DNA of the CDR3: TGCAGCGTGGGGGGCAGTGTCTACGAGCAGTACTTC. The encoded protein is CSVGGSVYEQYF.